This T cell receptor beta chain came from a study of blood T cell repertoires in COVID-19. V lost 4 bases, J lost 11 bases, and 11 bases lay in between. This CDR3 region has 12 residues. The V gene's germline CDR1 is SGHAT and CDR2 FQNNGV. Repertoires were generated with immunoSEQ multiplex PCR, while TCRdb's copy carries only in-frame clones and drops some. The sample holds more than 95,000 clones, 82% seen once. Sequenced sample: peripheral blood. The chain couples TRBV11-2 to TRBJ1-4; weak D call: TRBD1 (5 bases). The sequence was obtained from an elderly man with acute or convalescent COVID-19. This CDR3 reads CASSSDRVKLFF. The CDR3 coding sequence is TGTGCCAGCAGCTCCGACAGAGTGAAACTGTTTTTT.